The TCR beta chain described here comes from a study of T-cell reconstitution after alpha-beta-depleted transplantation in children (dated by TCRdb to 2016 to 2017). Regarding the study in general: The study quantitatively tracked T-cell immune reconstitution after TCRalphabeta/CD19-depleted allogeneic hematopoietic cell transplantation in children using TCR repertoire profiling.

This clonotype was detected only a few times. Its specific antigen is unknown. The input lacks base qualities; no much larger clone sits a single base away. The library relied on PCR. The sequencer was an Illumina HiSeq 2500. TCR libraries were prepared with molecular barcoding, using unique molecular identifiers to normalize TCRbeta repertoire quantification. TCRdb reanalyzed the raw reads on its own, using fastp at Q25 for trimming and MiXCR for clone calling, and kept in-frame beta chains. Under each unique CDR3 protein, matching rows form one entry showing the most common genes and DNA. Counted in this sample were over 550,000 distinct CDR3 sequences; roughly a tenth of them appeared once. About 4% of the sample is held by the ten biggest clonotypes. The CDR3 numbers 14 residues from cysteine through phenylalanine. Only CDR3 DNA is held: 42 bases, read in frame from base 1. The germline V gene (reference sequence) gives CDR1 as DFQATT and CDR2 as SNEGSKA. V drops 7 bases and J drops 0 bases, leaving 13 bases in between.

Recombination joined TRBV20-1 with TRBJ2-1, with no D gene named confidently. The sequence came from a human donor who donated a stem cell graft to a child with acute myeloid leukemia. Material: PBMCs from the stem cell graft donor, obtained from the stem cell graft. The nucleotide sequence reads TGCAGTGTTAATGACGTAAGCTCCTACAATGAGCAGTTCTTC. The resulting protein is CSVNDVSSYNEQFF.